This record covers a single T cell receptor beta chain. This clonotype was found a few times. Its antigen specificity is not known. Per-nucleotide qualities are absent, and no much larger clonotype sits a single base away. The meaning of the sample's time point label: persistent/refractory GD, antithyroid drugs over 5 years with positive TRAb. For both TCR sequencing and RNA sequencing, RNA was extracted from PBMCs in TRIzol. The diagnosis of Graves' disease followed American Thyroid Association guidelines. Patients were recruited from an endocrinology department in Xi'an, China. From each patient, 8 to 10 milliliters of peripheral blood was collected into an EDTA anticoagulant tube. Ficoll Paque Plus density gradient separation was used to isolate PBMCs, and no additional T cell sorting was done. An Agilent 2100 Bioanalyzer and agarose gel were used to check RNA quality, while a NanoDrop 2000 measured RNA concentration.

The method behind the library was multiplex PCR. The listed sequencing device is Illumina HiSeq 4000. TCR beta libraries were built with iRepertoire HTBI primers and Arm-PCR amplification of CDR3 regions. Before sequencing, the PCR products underwent gel purification. Per the source publication's procedure: A total of roughly 58 TRBV and under 15 TRBJ segments were identified across samples and were used for gene usage analysis of CDR3 amino acid clonotypes. COPE and FqMerger were used to merge filtered high-quality paired reads into contigs. BLAST was used to align contigs to the IMGT TRBV, TRBD and TRBJ reference genes, and CDR3 was defined following IMGT. Highly expanded clones were defined as clonotypes with a frequency above 0.1%. Shannon entropy was used to measure repertoire diversity, and the Gini coefficient was used to measure V-J evenness. A clonotype was considered public if more than one individual shared it. TCRdb's own reprocessing of the public reads used fastp at Q25 and MiXCR and kept productive beta chains. Every distinct CDR3 protein forms one entry, paired with its most common genes and DNA. The V and J calls were not made by the authors but by TCRdb's processing. The sample table lists roughly 470,000 distinct CDR3 sequences, less than 25% of them with a count of one. 7.8% of the sample lies in the top ten.

This entry belongs to a study of regulatory T cells in long-lasting Graves disease listed by TCRdb under 2021. About the investigation overall: Persistent Graves' disease was defined as antithyroid drug treatment for over 5 years with persistently positive TSH receptor autoantibodies. Peripheral blood TCR sequencing and RNA sequencing compared persistent Graves' disease patients with newly diagnosed Graves' disease patients. The study was registered as a clinical trial and conducted in China. TCR sequencing covered around 13 persistent and around 20 newly diagnosed Graves' disease patients, around 33 samples in total. On average, persistent Graves' disease patients in the clinical cohort had been on antithyroid drugs for about 10.3 years.

On the study overall, not on this receptor specifically: More public clonotypes were shared among persistent patients (over 2,500) than among newly diagnosed patients (roughly 1,000). Preferential use of TRBV28, TRBJ1-2 and TRBJ2-5 was observed in persistent disease, whereas TRBV20-1 and TRBJ2-1 were favored in newly diagnosed disease. Compared with newly diagnosed patients, patients with persistent Graves' disease had lower TCR Shannon entropy and fewer highly expanded clones, which suggests clonal expansion. Sequencing and analysis were restricted to the TCR beta chain. Peripheral blood alone was examined, since thyroid tissue, which constituted the primary lesion, could not be accessed. The authors noted that the small sample size was a limitation that may lower accuracy.

V has 0 bases trimmed and J has 0 bases trimmed; junction bases matching no gene number 4. Sequences LNHDA (CDR1) and SQIVND (CDR2) are obtained from the germline V gene (reference sequence). From the cysteine up to the phenylalanine, the CDR3 has a length of 16 residues. This entry keeps only the CDR3 DNA: 48 bases, framed from base 1. The input for sequencing was peripheral blood mononuclear cells (PBMCs), taken when the disease was refractory, from a patient treated with antithyroid drugs. The sequence links TRBV19 to TRBJ1-1; TRBD1 fits 7 bases in the junction. The sequence was collected from a female donor with Graves disease. The CDR3 region: CASSIDPTGMNTEAFF. The nucleotide sequence is given as TGTGCCAGTAGTATAGATCCGACAGGGATGAACACTGAAGCTTTCTTT. The CDR3, completed at both ends by the reference TRBV19 and TRBJ1-1 genes, gives the full variable domain DGGITQSPKYLFRKEGQNVTLSCEQNLNHDAMYWYRQDPGQGLRLIYYSQIVNDFQKGDIAEGYSVSREKKESFPLTVTSAQKNPTAFYLCASSIDPTGMNTEAFFGQGTRLTVV.